These T cell receptor beta chains were read from a single sample in a study of T-cell memory formation after mild COVID-19. Via MiXCR, TCRdb re-called the 5' RACE reads, giving one row per CDR3 protein. The repertoire holds 120,000 to 150,000 distinct CDR3 sequences, more than 13% seen once, with about 29% in the top ten. The sample consisted of PBMCs or a T cell subset sorted from them (not recorded which). These receptors were collected from an adult woman who had mild COVID-19 (a few samples of this study predate the infection). Cell type and time point are not known. The CDR3 runs from the conserved cysteine through the conserved F or W. D genes are given only for firm matches. Clone size is not always given. Where it is, it says once, few, many or a class for expanded clones.

CDR3aa: CATSDWGTTSTDTQYF
CDR3nt: TGTGCCACCAGTGATTGGGGGACAACTAGCACAGATACGCAGTATTTT
v_gene: TRBV24-1
d_gene: -
abundance: few
j_gene: TRBJ2-3

CDR3aa: CASSESWGRAGGNEQFF
CDR3nt: TGTGCCAGCTCTGAGTCATGGGGGAGGGCCGGAGGCAATGAGCAGTTCTTC
v_gene: TRBV9
d_gene: TRBD2
abundance: few
j_gene: TRBJ2-1

CDR3aa: CASNRDTEAFF
CDR3nt: TGTGCCAGCAACCGGGACACTGAAGCTTTCTTT
v_gene: TRBV7-9
d_gene: -
abundance: -
j_gene: TRBJ1-1

CDR3aa: CASSPVPREQYF
CDR3nt: TGTGCCAGCAGTCCCGTACCGAGGGAGCAGTACTTC
v_gene: TRBV12-3/TRBV12-4
d_gene: -
abundance: few
j_gene: TRBJ2-7

CDR3aa: CASGLGLLVGAGETQYF
CDR3nt: TGTGCTAGTGGTTTGGGTTTATTGGTGGGGGCCGGAGAGACCCAGTACTTC
v_gene: TRBV12-5
d_gene: -
abundance: -
j_gene: TRBJ2-5

CDR3aa: CASSRGFTETQYF
CDR3nt: TGCGCCAGCAGCCGAGGGTTTACGGAGACCCAGTACTTC
v_gene: TRBV4-1
d_gene: -
abundance: -
j_gene: TRBJ2-5

CDR3aa: CASSLLGQQETQYF
CDR3nt: TGTGCCAGCAGCCTCCTTGGACAGCAAGAGACCCAGTACTTC
v_gene: TRBV14
d_gene: -
abundance: -
j_gene: TRBJ2-5

CDR3aa: CASSYVQGSYNEQFF
CDR3nt: TGTGCCAGCAGTTACGTACAGGGGTCCTACAATGAGCAGTTCTTC
v_gene: TRBV6-5
d_gene: TRBD1
abundance: few
j_gene: TRBJ2-1

CDR3aa: CASSQEGLAGHYEQYF
CDR3nt: TGTGCCAGCAGCCAAGAGGGACTAGCGGGACACTACGAGCAGTACTTC
v_gene: TRBV4-2
d_gene: TRBD2
abundance: few
j_gene: TRBJ2-7

CDR3aa: CASSGNRDTDTQYF
CDR3nt: TGTGCCAGCAGTGGGAACCGGGACACAGATACGCAGTATTTT
v_gene: TRBV25-1
d_gene: -
abundance: few
j_gene: TRBJ2-3

CDR3aa: CATSPGQGFEAFF
CDR3nt: TGTGCCACCAGTCCCGGACAGGGGTTTGAAGCTTTCTTT
v_gene: TRBV19
d_gene: TRBD1
abundance: -
j_gene: TRBJ1-1

CDR3aa: CASSQAGLAGTGDEQFF
CDR3nt: TGTGCCAGCAGTCAGGCGGGACTAGCGGGGACAGGGGATGAGCAGTTCTTC
v_gene: TRBV2
d_gene: TRBD2
abundance: -
j_gene: TRBJ2-1

CDR3aa: CASSLDLTSAGYEQYF
CDR3nt: TGTGCCAGCAGTCTCGACTTAACTAGCGCGGGCTACGAGCAGTACTTC
v_gene: TRBV12-3/TRBV12-4
d_gene: TRBD2
abundance: -
j_gene: TRBJ2-7

CDR3aa: CSALGLSKNIQYF
CDR3nt: TGCAGCGCCCTAGGGCTATCCAAAAACATTCAGTACTTC
v_gene: TRBV29-1
d_gene: -
abundance: -
j_gene: TRBJ2-4

CDR3aa: CASSLEPERGKGYTF
CDR3nt: TGCGCCAGCAGCTTGGAGCCAGAGAGGGGCAAGGGCTACACCTTC
v_gene: TRBV5-1
d_gene: -
abundance: -
j_gene: TRBJ1-2

CDR3aa: CASSRRTGTDTQYF
CDR3nt: TGTGCCAGCAGCCGGAGGACAGGGACAGATACGCAGTATTTT
v_gene: TRBV5-8
d_gene: TRBD1
abundance: -
j_gene: TRBJ2-3

CDR3aa: CASSQEARGGDEQYF
CDR3nt: TGTGCCAGCAGCCAAGAGGCGCGAGGTGGCGACGAGCAGTACTTC
v_gene: TRBV4-2
d_gene: -
abundance: few
j_gene: TRBJ2-7

CDR3aa: CASSFGTGPEKGDGANVLTF
CDR3nt: TGTGCCAGCAGCTTTGGGACAGGCCCTGAGAAAGGAGATGGGGCCAACGTCCTGACTTTC
v_gene: TRBV7-9
d_gene: TRBD1
abundance: -
j_gene: TRBJ2-6

CDR3aa: CASSEAGKVVSFF
CDR3nt: TGTGCCAGCAGTGAAGCGGGGAAAGTCGTATCTTTCTTT
v_gene: TRBV2
d_gene: -
abundance: few
j_gene: TRBJ1-1